One sample yielded the 7 T cell receptor beta chains listed below, sequenced in a study of T cells in Graves' hyperthyroidism and ophthalmopathy. The investigators amplified TCR beta CDR3 regions from RNA transcripts. A first-round RT-PCR of the TCR CDR3 used the HTBI primer set. MiXCR, applied by TCRdb to the multiplex PCR reads, yields one record per CDR3 protein. The table records a few hundred thousand distinct CDR3 sequences, 46% of them present only once. The material sequenced was peripheral blood or thyroid tissue (not recorded which). These receptors all come from an adult woman with Graves' disease, either hyperthyroidism or ophthalmopathy (not recorded which).

The rearrangement uses TRBV29-1 and TRBJ1-3, with 7 bases matching TRBD1. The CDR3 totals 13 residues. The V gene end was trimmed by 6 bases and the J gene end by 2 bases; junction bases not matched to a gene: 4. Germline assignment: CDR1 SQVTM and CDR2 ANQGSEA. The CDR3 loop reads CSVGDRTGNTIYF. In DNA, the CDR3 is TGCAGCGTCGGGGACAGAACTGGAAACACCATATATTTT.

This clonotype was seen repeatedly, ten times or more. V usage is TRBV13 and J usage is TRBJ2-6; D may correspond to TRBD1 or TRBD2 (5 bases each). The CDR3 is 18 amino acids. The V end was cut by 4 bases, the J end by 0 bases, with 16 bases between. Germline CDR1 reads PRHDT; CDR2 reads FYEKMQ (reference sequence). DNA for the CDR3: TGTGCCAGCAGCTCCTATCGTGGGGACCACTCTGGGGCCAACGTCCTGACTTTC. Its protein is CASSSYRGDHSGANVLTF.

The chain employs TRBV20-1 and TRBJ1-4; D might be TRBD1 (6 bases). The CDR3 extends over 13 amino acids. Trimming left V 0 bases short and J 8 bases short, with 10 bases between. From germline, CDR1 is DFQATT and CDR2 SNEGSKA (reference sequence). Written as DNA, the CDR3 is TGCAGTGCTAGAGAAGTAGACAGGGAAAAACTGTTTTTT. Its protein product is CSAREVDREKLFF.

This clonotype was picked up a small number of times. The CDR3, as DNA: TGCGCCGCGGGACAGGGGAGCGGCTACACCTTC. Amino acids: CAAGQGSGYTF. The rearrangement links TRBV10-1 to TRBJ1-2; 10 bases fit TRBD1. CDR3 length: 11 amino acids. Trimming took 11 bases from V and 8 from J; bases not matched to a gene: 5. Germline V gene data show CDR1 as WNHNN and CDR2 as SYGVQD (reference sequence).

This clonotype was seen ten or more times. J is TRBJ2-7 and V is TRBV28; the match to TRBD1 covers 7 bases. The CDR3 is 12 amino acids. Looked up from germline, CDR1 is MDHEN and CDR2 is SYDVKM. The V and J ends lost 10 bases and 6 bases, in that order; junction bases with no gene match: 9. Written as DNA, the CDR3 is TGTGCCATACGACAGGGCGGAAGCGAGCAGTACTTC. Amino acids: CAIRQGGSEQYF.

V gene TRBV7-8 combines with J gene TRBJ1-1; D gene ambiguous. Trimming took off 1 base at V and 11 bases at J, with 11 bases between the two ends. CDR3 size: 12 residues. CDR1 and CDR2 from the germline V gene are SGHVS and FQNEAQ. The CDR3 DNA is TGTGCCAGCAGCTTAGTCAAGGAGACGGCTTTCTTT. Translating gives CASSLVKETAFF.

As regards this clonotype: This CDR3 fails to terminate in the conserved phenylalanine or tryptophan, so it likely reflects a read error. The gene calls are TRBV29-1 and TRBJ2-7; TRBD2 matches at 10 bases. Germline V gene data show CDR1 as SQVTM and CDR2 as ANQGSEA. The CDR3 runs 13 residues. V was clipped by 4 bases and J by 3 bases; unmatched bases: 3. CDR3 amino acids: CSVVGLANYEQYL. For the CDR3, the DNA is TGCAGCGTTGTGGGACTAGCGAACTACGAGCAGTACCTC.